This is a list of T cell receptor beta chains from one sample in a study of T-cell reconstitution after alpha-beta-depleted transplantation in children. A single record per CDR3 protein comes from TCRdb applying MiXCR to the PCR reads. The table has about 640,000 distinct CDR3 sequences, approximately 15% seen once; the top ten hold about 1.1%. This specimen consisted of PBMCs from the stem cell graft donor, obtained from the stem cell graft. All receptors derive from a human donor who donated a stem cell graft to a child with acute myeloid leukemia. Each CDR3 is given with its conserved first and last residue. Each record gives: V gene, J gene, D gene, clone size, CDR3 protein, CDR3 DNA. A D gene is named only where the DNA matches it firmly. Expanded clones get a size class; other rows say once, few or many, or leave the size out.

>TRBV21-1|TRBJ1-3|-|many
CASSKVLVDSGNTIYF
TGTGCCAGCAGCAAAGTTTTAGTCGACTCTGGAAACACCATATATTTT
>TRBV10-1|TRBJ1-2|-|few
CASGDNNLYGYTF
TGCGCCAGCGGGGACAATAACCTCTATGGCTACACCTTC
>TRBV7-2|TRBJ1-5|-|-
CASSLDGRLNQPQHF
TGTGCCAGCAGCTTAGATGGACGGCTCAATCAGCCCCAGCATTTT
>TRBV15|TRBJ2-5|-|few
CATSSGYQETQYF
TGTGCCACCAGCAGTGGGTACCAAGAGACCCAGTACTTC
>TRBV12-3/TRBV12-4|TRBJ1-2|TRBD1|-
CASSLYTDRDYGYTF
TGTGCCAGCAGTTTATACACTGACAGGGACTATGGCTACACCTTC
>TRBV9|TRBJ2-3|-|many
CASSVETGVMDTQYF
TGTGCCAGCAGCGTAGAAACGGGGGTGATGGATACGCAGTATTTT
>TRBV7-2|TRBJ2-1|-|-
CASSLLAWSNYNEQFF
TGTGCCAGCAGCTTACTAGCCTGGTCAAACTACAATGAGCAGTTCTTC
>TRBV20-1|TRBJ2-7|-|few
CSASIEVEQYF
TGCAGTGCTAGTATAGAAGTCGAGCAGTACTTC
>TRBV20-1|TRBJ1-2|TRBD1|many
CSARGASGTGTDTF
TGCAGTGCCCGTGGGGCCTCCGGGACAGGTACAGACACCTTC
>TRBV20-1|TRBJ1-3|-|many
CSALGGATPENTIYF
TGCAGTGCCCTTGGTGGGGCAACTCCCGAAAACACCATATATTTT
>TRBV29-1|TRBJ2-1|TRBD1|many
CSAPTGGNEQFF
TGCAGCGCCCCGACAGGGGGCAATGAGCAGTTCTTC
>TRBV27|TRBJ1-5|-|many
CASSITGDLSYSNQPQHF
TGTGCCAGCAGCATTACAGGAGACTTAAGCTATAGCAATCAGCCCCAGCATTTT
>TRBV4-1|TRBJ1-1|TRBD1|-
CASSIGTGAEAFF
TGCGCCAGCAGCATCGGGACAGGGGCTGAAGCTTTCTTT
>TRBV29-1|TRBJ2-7|TRBD1|many
CSVRGQGIVNEQYF
TGCAGCGTACGAGGACAGGGCATAGTAAACGAGCAGTACTTC
>TRBV7-2|TRBJ1-5|-|few
CASSTRSNNQPQHF
TGTGCCAGCAGCACTCGGTCGAACAATCAGCCCCAGCATTTT
>TRBV29-1|TRBJ1-1|TRBD1|many
CSAGQVMNTEAFF
TGCAGCGCAGGACAGGTCATGAACACTGAAGCTTTCTTT
>TRBV20-1|TRBJ1-5|-|many
CSAGGTTDNQPQHF
TGCAGTGCGGGGGGGACAACAGACAATCAGCCCCAGCATTTT
>TRBV20-1|TRBJ2-3|-|many
CSAGGPGTDTQYF
TGCAGTGCTGGGGGGCCGGGCACAGATACGCAGTATTTT
>TRBV9|TRBJ2-5|TRBD2|-
CASSVSGGQTWETQYF
TGTGCCAGCAGCGTGAGCGGGGGGCAGACCTGGGAGACCCAGTACTTC
>TRBV3-1|TRBJ2-3|-|-
CASSQQSGAATSTDTQYF
TGTGCCAGCAGCCAACAGAGTGGAGCGGCAACTAGCACAGATACGCAGTATTTT
>TRBV6-1|TRBJ1-2|-|-
CASSESQTGPNYGYTF
TGTGCCAGCAGTGAATCCCAGACAGGACCAAACTATGGCTACACCTTC
>TRBV11-2|TRBJ2-3|-|many
CASNLGGSDTQYF
TGTGCCAGCAACCTAGGGGGTTCCGATACGCAGTATTTT
>TRBV15|TRBJ2-2|-|-
CATSRVHEVAGELFF
TGTGCCACCAGCAGAGTGCATGAGGTTGCCGGGGAGCTGTTTTTT
>TRBV6-1|TRBJ2-1|-|many
CASSERRRDNEQFF
TGTGCCAGCAGTGAAAGGCGCAGGGACAATGAGCAGTTCTTC
>TRBV15|TRBJ2-6|-|-
CATSRDQRRVDRSGANVLTF
TGTGCCACCAGCAGAGACCAGCGCAGGGTGGATCGGTCTGGGGCCAACGTCCTGACTTTC
>TRBV7-9|TRBJ2-2|TRBD1|-
CASSLGQGAFDTGELFF
TGTGCCAGCAGCTTGGGACAGGGGGCCTTTGACACCGGGGAGCTGTTTTTT
>TRBV27|TRBJ2-7|-|many
CASSLSPRYEQYF
TGTGCCAGCAGTTTATCCCCCAGATACGAGCAGTACTTC
>TRBV29-1|TRBJ2-7|-|many
CSVEDQDGSYEQYF
TGCAGCGTTGAAGATCAGGACGGGAGCTACGAGCAGTACTTC
>TRBV5-1|TRBJ1-2|-|-
CASSLGPDDGGPTGYTF
TGCGCCAGCAGCTTGGGACCGGATGACGGGGGGCCTACCGGCTACACCTTC
>TRBV28|TRBJ2-5|-|few
CASSFDTTTRETQYF
TGTGCCAGCAGTTTCGATACGACCACCAGAGAGACCCAGTACTTC
>TRBV20-1|TRBJ2-4|-|few
CSARGAGKSKNIQYF
TGCAGTGCTAGGGGTGCAGGGAAAAGCAAAAACATTCAGTACTTC
>TRBV29-1|TRBJ1-5|TRBD1|many
CSVGQGIDQPQHF
TGCAGCGTCGGACAGGGGATCGATCAGCCCCAGCATTTT
>TRBV20-1|TRBJ1-1|-|few
CSAPLSNTEAFF
TGCAGTGCTCCCCTATCGAACACTGAAGCTTTCTTT
>TRBV29-1|TRBJ1-3|-|many
CSVERRAGNTIYF
TGCAGCGTTGAACGCAGGGCTGGAAACACCATATATTTT
>TRBV20-1|TRBJ2-7|-|many
CSASDGYEQYF
TGCAGTGCTAGTGACGGATACGAGCAGTACTTC
>TRBV6-5|TRBJ1-3|-|-
CASSYAGYRDGNTIYF
TGTGCCAGCAGTTACGCGGGGTACAGGGACGGAAACACCATATATTTT
>TRBV10-3|TRBJ2-2|-|many
CAIRRFTGELFF
TGTGCCATCAGGCGGTTCACCGGGGAGCTGTTTTTT
>TRBV11-1|TRBJ2-5|-|few
CASSLAQRLGLTKETQYF
TGTGCCAGCAGTTTAGCGCAGAGGCTAGGCCTAACGAAAGAGACCCAGTACTTC
>TRBV25-1|TRBJ2-1|TRBD2|many
CASSEAASGGPYNEQFF
TGTGCCAGCAGTGAAGCGGCTAGCGGGGGTCCCTACAATGAGCAGTTCTTC
>TRBV6-1|TRBJ1-5|TRBD1|-
CASSWTGRGGQPQHF
TGTGCCAGCAGCTGGACAGGGAGGGGAGGTCAGCCCCAGCATTTT
>TRBV5-1|TRBJ2-4|TRBD2|-
CASSFVAGTAKNIQYF
TGCGCCAGCAGCTTTGTAGCGGGGACGGCCAAAAACATTCAGTACTTC
>TRBV6-5|TRBJ1-5|-|many
CASSYGGGGGQPQHF
TGTGCCAGCAGTTACGGCGGGGGAGGGGGTCAGCCCCAGCATTTT
>TRBV7-2|TRBJ1-1|-|many
CASSLAGPGGAFF
TGTGCCAGCAGCTTAGCGGGTCCCGGAGGAGCTTTCTTT
>TRBV20-1|TRBJ2-1|TRBD2|few
CSARDSRGRENEQFF
TGCAGTGCTAGAGACTCGCGGGGGAGAGAAAATGAGCAGTTCTTC
>TRBV12-3/TRBV12-4|TRBJ1-5|-|-
CSSGLPQHF
TGTTCCTCCGGCCTGCCCCAGCATTTT
>TRBV5-1|TRBJ2-3|-|few
CASSATTGTDTQYF
TGCGCCAGCAGCGCTACTACGGGCACAGATACGCAGTATTTT
>TRBV10-3|TRBJ1-5|-|-
CAISSGTLDSRIQPQHF
TGTGCCATCAGTTCCGGCACGTTAGACAGCCGCATCCAGCCCCAGCATTTT
>TRBV7-2|TRBJ1-2|-|many
CASIRRGGVGVSGYTF
TGTGCCAGCATCAGAAGGGGGGGGGTTGGCGTCTCCGGCTACACCTTC
>TRBV5-1|TRBJ1-2|TRBD1|few
CASSLGTGSVTGANYGYTF
TGCGCCAGCAGCTTGGGGACAGGCAGCGTGACAGGGGCTAACTATGGCTACACCTTC
>TRBV5-1|TRBJ2-1|-|few
CASSSSGGAEYNEQFF
TGCGCCAGCAGCTCCTCCGGTGGCGCAGAGTACAATGAGCAGTTCTTC
>TRBV7-2|TRBJ2-1|-|-
CASSPLQGNEQFF
TGTGCCAGCAGCCCACTGCAGGGGAATGAGCAGTTCTTC
>TRBV12-3/TRBV12-4|TRBJ1-2|-|-
CASSSRRKGDYGYTF
TGTGCCAGCAGCTCTAGGAGGAAGGGTGACTATGGCTACACCTTC
>TRBV5-1|TRBJ1-2|TRBD1|-
CASSLGERGQGYGYTF
TGCGCCAGCAGCTTGGGAGAAAGGGGACAGGGTTATGGCTACACCTTC
>TRBV7-6|TRBJ2-2|-|few
CASSAGPGPMNTGELFF
TGTGCCAGCAGCGCCGGCCCGGGACCCATGAACACCGGGGAGCTGTTTTTT